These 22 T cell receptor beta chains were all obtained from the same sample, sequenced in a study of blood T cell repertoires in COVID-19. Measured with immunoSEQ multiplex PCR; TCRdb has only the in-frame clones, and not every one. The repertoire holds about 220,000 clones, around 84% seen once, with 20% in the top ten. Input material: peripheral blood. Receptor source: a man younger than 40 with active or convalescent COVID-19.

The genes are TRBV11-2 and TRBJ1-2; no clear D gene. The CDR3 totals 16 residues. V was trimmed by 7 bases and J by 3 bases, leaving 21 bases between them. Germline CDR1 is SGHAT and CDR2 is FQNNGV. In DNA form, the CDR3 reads TGTGCCAGCACCCCGCGGGTTGTTTGGGAGGACTATGGCTACACCTTC. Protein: CASTPRVVWEDYGYTF.

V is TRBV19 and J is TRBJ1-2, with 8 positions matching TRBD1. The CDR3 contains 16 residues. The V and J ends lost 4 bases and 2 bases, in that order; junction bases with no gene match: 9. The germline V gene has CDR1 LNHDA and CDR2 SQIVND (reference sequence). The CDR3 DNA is TGTGCCAGTAGTAGGAGCGACAGGGGTTTCAACTATGGCTACACCTTC. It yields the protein CASSRSDRGFNYGYTF.

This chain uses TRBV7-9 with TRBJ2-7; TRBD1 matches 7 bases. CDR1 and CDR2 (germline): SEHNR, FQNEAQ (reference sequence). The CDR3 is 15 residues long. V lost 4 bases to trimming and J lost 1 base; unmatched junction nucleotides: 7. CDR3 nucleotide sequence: TGTGCCAGCAGCTCTTTGACAGGGAAATCCTACGAGCAGTACTTC. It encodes CASSSLTGKSYEQYF.

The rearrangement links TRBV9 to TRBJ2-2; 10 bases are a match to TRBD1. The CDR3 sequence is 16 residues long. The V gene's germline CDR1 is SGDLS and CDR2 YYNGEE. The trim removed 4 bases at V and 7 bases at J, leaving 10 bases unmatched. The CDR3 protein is CASSTRQGASLGELFF. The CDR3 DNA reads TGTGCCAGCAGCACCCGACAGGGGGCGAGTCTCGGGGAGCTGTTTTTT.

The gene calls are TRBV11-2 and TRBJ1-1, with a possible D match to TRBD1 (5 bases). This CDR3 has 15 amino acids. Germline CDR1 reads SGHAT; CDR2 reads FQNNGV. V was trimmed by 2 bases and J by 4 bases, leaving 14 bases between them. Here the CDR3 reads CASSLSDGGTTEAFF. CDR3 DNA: TGTGCCAGCAGCTTAAGCGATGGGGGGACCACTGAAGCTTTCTTT.

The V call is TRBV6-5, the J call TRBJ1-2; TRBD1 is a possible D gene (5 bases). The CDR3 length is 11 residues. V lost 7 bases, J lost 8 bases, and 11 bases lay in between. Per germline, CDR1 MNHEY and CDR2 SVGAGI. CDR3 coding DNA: TGTGCCAGCACCTGGACATTGGGCTACACCTTC. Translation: CASTWTLGYTF.

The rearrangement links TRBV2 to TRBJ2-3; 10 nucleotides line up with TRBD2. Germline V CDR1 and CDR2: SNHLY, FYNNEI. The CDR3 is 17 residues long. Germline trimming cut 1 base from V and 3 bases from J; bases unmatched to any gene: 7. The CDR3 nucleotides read TGTGCCAGCAGTGAAGGCCCAGCGGGAGGGCATACAGATACGCAGTATTTT. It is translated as CASSEGPAGGHTDTQYF.

The CDR3 DNA follows: TGTGCCAGCAGTGGAATGGCGGGGCACCGGTTCTTC. It translates to CASSGMAGHRFF. J is TRBJ2-1 and V is TRBV12-3 or TRBV12-4; maybe TRBD2 (6 bases). Trimming removed 5 bases at V and 15 bases at J, with 17 bases between. CDR3 length equals 12 residues.

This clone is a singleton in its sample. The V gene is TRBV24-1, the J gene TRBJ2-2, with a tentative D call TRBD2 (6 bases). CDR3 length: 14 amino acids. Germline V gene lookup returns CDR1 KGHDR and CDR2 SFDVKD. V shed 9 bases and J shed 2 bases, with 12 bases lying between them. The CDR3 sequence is CATEPTRNTGELFF. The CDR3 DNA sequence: TGTGCCACCGAACCGACTAGAAACACCGGGGAGCTGTTTTTT.

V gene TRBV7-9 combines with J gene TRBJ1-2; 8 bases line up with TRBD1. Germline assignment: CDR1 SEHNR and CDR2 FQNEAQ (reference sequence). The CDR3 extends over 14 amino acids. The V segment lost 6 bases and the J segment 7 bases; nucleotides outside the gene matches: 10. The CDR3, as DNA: TGTGCCAGCAGTTGGGGACAGGTTAAAAGTGGCTACACCTTC. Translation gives CASSWGQVKSGYTF.

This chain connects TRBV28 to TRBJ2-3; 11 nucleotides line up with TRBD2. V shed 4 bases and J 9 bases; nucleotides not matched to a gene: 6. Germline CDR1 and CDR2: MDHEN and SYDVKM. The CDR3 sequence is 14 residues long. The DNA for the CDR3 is TGTGCCAGCAGTTACCTCTCTAGCGGGGGGACGCAGTATTTT. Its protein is CASSYLSSGGTQYF.

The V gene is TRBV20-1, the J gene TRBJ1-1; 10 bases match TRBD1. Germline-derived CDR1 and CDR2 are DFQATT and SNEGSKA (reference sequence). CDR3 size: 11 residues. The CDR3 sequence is CRGQGETEAFF. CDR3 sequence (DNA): TGCAGAGGACAGGGGGAAACTGAAGCTTTCTTT.

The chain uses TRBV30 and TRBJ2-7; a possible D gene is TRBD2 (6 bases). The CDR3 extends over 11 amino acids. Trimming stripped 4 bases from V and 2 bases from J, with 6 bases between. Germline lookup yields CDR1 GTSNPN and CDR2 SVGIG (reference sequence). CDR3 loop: CAWTSAYEQYF. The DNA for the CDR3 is TGTGCCTGGACTAGCGCCTACGAGCAGTACTTC.

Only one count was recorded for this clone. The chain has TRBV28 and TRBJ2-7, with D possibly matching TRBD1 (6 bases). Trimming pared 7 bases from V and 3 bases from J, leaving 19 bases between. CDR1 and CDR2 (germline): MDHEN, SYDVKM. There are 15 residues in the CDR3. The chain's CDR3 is CASTVIGRGGYEQYF. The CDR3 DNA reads TGTGCCAGCACCGTTATCGGCAGGGGTGGCTACGAGCAGTACTTC. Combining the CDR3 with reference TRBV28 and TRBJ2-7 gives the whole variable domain DVKVTQSSRYLVKRTGEKVFLECVQDMDHENMFWYRQDPGLGLRLIYFSYDVKMKEKGDIPEGYSVSREKKERFSLILESASTNQTSMYLCASTVIGRGGYEQYFGPGTRLTVT.

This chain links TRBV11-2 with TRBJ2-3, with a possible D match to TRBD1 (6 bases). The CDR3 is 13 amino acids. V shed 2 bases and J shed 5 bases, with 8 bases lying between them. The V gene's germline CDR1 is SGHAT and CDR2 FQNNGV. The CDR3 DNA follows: TGTGCCAGCAGCTTAAACAGGGAAGATACGCAGTATTTT. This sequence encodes CASSLNREDTQYF.

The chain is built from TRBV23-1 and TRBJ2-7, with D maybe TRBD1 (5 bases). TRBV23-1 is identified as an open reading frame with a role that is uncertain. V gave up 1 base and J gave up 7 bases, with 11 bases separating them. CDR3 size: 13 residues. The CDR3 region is CASSQCRQGEQYF. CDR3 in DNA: TGCGCCAGCAGTCAATGCAGGCAGGGAGAGCAGTACTTC.

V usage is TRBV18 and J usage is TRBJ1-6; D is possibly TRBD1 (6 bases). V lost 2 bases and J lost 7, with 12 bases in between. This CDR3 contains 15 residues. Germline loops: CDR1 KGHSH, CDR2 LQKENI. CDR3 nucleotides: TGTGCCAGCTCACCAGAGGGACACTTGAATTCACCCCTCCACTTT. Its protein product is CASSPEGHLNSPLHF.

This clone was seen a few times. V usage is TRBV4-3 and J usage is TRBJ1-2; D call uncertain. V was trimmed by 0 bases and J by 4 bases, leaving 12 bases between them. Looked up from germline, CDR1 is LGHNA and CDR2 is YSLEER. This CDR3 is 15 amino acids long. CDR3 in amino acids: CASSQENKISYGYTF. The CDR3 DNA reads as TGCGCCAGCAGCCAAGAAAACAAGATCTCCTATGGCTACACCTTC.

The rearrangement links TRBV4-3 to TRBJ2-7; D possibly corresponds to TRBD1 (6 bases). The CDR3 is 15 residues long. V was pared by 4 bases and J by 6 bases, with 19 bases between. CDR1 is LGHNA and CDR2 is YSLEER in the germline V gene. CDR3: CASSRYPAGALEQYF. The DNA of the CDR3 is TGCGCCAGCAGCCGATACCCCGCAGGGGCGCTCGAGCAGTACTTC.

The chain's CDR3 is CASSYSTSGYFGNYEQYF. CDR3 DNA sequence: TGTGCCAGCAGTTACTCGACTAGCGGGTATTTCGGCAACTACGAGCAGTACTTC. The chain couples TRBV6-2 or TRBV6-3 to TRBJ2-7, with TRBD2 matching over 10 bases. The CDR3 loop spans 18 amino acids. Germline CDR1 reads MNHEY; CDR2 reads SVGEGT. The V segment lost 0 bases and the J segment 3 bases; nucleotides outside the gene matches: 11.

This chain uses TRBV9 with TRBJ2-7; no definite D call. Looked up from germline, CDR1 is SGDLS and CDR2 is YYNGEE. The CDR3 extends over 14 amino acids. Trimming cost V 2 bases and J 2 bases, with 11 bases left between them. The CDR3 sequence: CASSVGRAAYEQYF. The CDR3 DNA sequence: TGTGCCAGCAGCGTGGGCCGTGCCGCCTACGAGCAGTACTTC.

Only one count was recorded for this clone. The CDR3 loop reads CASSSRGRAPYEQYF. CDR3 in DNA: TGTGCCAGCAGTTCTCGCGGCAGGGCTCCCTACGAGCAGTACTTC. The chain uses TRBV27 and TRBJ2-7, with D possibly being TRBD1 (5 bases). Germline V lookup: CDR1 MNHEY, CDR2 SMNVEV (reference sequence). This CDR3 spans 15 amino acids. Between the trimmed V and J ends, which lost 4 bases and 2 bases, there was a span of 15 bases.